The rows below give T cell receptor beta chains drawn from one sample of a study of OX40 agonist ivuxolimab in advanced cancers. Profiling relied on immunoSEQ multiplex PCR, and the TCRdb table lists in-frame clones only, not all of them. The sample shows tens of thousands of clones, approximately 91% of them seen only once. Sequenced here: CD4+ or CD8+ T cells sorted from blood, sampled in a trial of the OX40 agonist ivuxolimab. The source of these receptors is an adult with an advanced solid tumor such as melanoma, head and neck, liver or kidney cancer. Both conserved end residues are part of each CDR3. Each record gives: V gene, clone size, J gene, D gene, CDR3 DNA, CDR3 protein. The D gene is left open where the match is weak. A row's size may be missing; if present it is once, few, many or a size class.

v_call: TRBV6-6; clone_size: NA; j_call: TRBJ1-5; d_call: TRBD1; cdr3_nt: TGTGCCAGCAGTTACCGACAGGGTTCCAATCAGCCCCAGCATTTT; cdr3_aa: CASSYRQGSNQPQHF
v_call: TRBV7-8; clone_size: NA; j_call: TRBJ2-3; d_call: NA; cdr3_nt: TGTGCCAGCAGCCCCCGGGACCCCATAAGTGTAGATACGCAGTATTTT; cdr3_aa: CASSPRDPISVDTQYF
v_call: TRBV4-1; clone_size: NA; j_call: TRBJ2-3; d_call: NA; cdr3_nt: TGCGCCAGCAGCCAAGAGATCGGGGGGCGAGATACGCAGTATTTT; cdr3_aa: CASSQEIGGRDTQYF
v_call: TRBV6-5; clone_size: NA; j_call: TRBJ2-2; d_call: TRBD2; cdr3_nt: TGTGCCACTAGCGGGAGGGGGATTCAGGCCGGGGAGCTGTTTTTT; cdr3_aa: CATSGRGIQAGELFF
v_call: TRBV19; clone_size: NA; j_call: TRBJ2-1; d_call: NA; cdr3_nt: TGTGCCAGTAGCCCTAACAATGAGCAGTTCTTC; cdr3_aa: CASSPNNEQFF
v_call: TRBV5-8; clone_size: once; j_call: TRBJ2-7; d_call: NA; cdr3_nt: TGTGCCAGCAGCTTGGTTGCCGGGTTGGCCTACGAGCAGTACTTC; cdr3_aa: CASSLVAGLAYEQYF
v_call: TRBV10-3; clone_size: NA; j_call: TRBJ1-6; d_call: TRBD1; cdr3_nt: TGTGCCATCAGTGAAAGAGGGGGCGGCTATAATTCACCCCTCCACTTT; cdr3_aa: CAISERGGGYNSPLHF
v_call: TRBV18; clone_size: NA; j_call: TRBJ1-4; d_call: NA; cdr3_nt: TGTGCCAGCTCACCATTCGGGGAGGAAAAACTGTTTTTT; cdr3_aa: CASSPFGEEKLFF
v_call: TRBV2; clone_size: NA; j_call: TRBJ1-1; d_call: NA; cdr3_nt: TGTGCCAGCAGTGAAAACAGCGCCGTGACTGAAGCTTTCTTT; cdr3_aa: CASSENSAVTEAFF
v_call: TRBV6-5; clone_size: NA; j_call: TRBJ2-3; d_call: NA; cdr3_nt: TGTGCCAGCAGTTTGACAGGGAGGGCTAGCACAGATACGCAGTATTTT; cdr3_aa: CASSLTGRASTDTQYF
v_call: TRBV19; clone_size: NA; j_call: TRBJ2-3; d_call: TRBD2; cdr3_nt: TGTGCCAGTAGTTGGGGGGGATCCCACCCAGATACGCAGTATTTT; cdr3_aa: CASSWGGSHPDTQYF
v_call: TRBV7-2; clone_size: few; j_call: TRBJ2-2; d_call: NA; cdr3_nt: TGTGCCAGCAGCTTAGGAGGGACCAGGATTTTCGGGGAGCTGTTTTTT; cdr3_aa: CASSLGGTRIFGELFF
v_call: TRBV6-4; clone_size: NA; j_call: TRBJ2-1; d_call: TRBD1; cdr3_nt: TGTGCCAGCAGCGCCCAGGGACAGGGGTCCTCGCAGTTCTTC; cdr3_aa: CASSAQGQGSSQFF
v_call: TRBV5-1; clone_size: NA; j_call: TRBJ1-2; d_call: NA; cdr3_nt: TGCGCCAGCAGCTTGGGGGACGCCGATGGCTACACCTTC; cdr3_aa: CASSLGDADGYTF
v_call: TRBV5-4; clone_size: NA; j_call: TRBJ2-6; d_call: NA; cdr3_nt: TGTGCCAGCAGCTCGCCGGCGGAGTCCTTCCCTGGGGCCAACGTCCTGACTTTC; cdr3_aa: CASSSPAESFPGANVLTF
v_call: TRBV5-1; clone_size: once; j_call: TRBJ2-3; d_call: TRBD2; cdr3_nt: TGCGCCAGCAGCTTGGCTTCTAGCGGGGTTGCAGATACGCAGTATTTT; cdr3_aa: CASSLASSGVADTQYF
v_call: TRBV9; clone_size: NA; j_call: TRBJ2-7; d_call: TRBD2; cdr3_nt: TGTGCCAGCAGCGTAGGTGGGGGGGTTCCCTACGAGCAGTACTTC; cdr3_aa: CASSVGGGVPYEQYF
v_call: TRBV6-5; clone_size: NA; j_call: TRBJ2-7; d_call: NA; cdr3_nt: TGTGCCAGCAGTAGATCAGGGGGGGCCTACGAGCAGTACTTC; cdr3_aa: CASSRSGGAYEQYF
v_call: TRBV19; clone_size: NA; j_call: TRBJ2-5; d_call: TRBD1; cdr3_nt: TGTGCCACCTCAGGGTACCAGGGGGCCCAGTACTTC; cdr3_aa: CATSGYQGAQYF
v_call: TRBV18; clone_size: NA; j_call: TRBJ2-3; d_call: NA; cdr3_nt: TGTGCCAGCTCACCACCGTCGGCCCCTAGCACAGATACGCAGTATTTT; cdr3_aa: CASSPPSAPSTDTQYF
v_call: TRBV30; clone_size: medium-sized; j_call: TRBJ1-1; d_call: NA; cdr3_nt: TGTGCCTGGAGTAGGGCAGGAATGAACACTGAAGCTTTCTTT; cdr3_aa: CAWSRAGMNTEAFF
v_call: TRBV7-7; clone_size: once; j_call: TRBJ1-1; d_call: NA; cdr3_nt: TGTGCCAGCAGCCCCGCCGACAGCCAACCTTGGACTGAAGCTTTCTTT; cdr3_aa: CASSPADSQPWTEAFF
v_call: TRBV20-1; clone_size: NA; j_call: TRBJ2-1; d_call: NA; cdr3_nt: TGCAGTGCGCTATACAATGAGCAGTTCTTC; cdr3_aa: CSALYNEQFF
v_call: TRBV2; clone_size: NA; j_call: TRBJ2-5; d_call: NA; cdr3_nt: TGTGCCAGCAGTGAAGCGGGGGCCCGTCAAGAGACCCAGTACTTC; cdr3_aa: CASSEAGARQETQYF
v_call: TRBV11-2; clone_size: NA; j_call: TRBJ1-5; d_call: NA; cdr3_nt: TGTGCCAGCAGCTTAGGGAGGGGTCAGCCCCAGCATTTT; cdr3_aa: CASSLGRGQPQHF
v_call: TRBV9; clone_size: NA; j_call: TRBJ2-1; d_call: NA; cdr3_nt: TGTGCCAGCAGCGTAGGTCCGGACAATGAGCAGTTCTTC; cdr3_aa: CASSVGPDNEQFF
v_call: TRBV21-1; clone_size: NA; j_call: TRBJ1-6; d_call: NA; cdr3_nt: TGTGCCAGCAGCAAGGGGAGGGGGGGGGCACCCCTCCACTTT; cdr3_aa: CASSKGRGGAPLHF
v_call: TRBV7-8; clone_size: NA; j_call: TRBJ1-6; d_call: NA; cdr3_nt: TGTGCCAGCGTCCATGAGGTGGCCAATTCACCCCTCCACTTT; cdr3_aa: CASVHEVANSPLHF
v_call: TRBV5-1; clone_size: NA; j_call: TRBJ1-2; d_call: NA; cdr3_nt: TGCGCCAGCAGCTTGGAGGCAGGCTTCTATGGCTACACCTTC; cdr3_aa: CASSLEAGFYGYTF
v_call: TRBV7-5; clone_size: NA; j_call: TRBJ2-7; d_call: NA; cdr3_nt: TGTGTCAGAATCCACCCCGTCCTCCGCGTTGACGAGCAGTACTTC; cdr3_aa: CVRIHPVLRVDEQYF
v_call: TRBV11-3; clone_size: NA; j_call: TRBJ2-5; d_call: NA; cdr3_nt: TGTGCCAGCAGCTCGGGAGCGTGGGGGTACCAAGAGACCCAGTACTTC; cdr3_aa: CASSSGAWGYQETQYF
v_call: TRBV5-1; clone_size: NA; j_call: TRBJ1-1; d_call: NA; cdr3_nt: TGCGCCAGCAGCTTGGGACAGGCACCTATCTCGACGGCTTTCTTT; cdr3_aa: CASSLGQAPISTAFF
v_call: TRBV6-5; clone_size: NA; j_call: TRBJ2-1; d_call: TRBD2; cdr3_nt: TGTGCCAGCAGGCTAGCGGGGGGGCGGGGTGAGCAGTTCTTC; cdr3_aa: CASRLAGGRGEQFF
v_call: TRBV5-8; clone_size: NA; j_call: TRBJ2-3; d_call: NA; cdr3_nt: TGTGCCAGCAGCTTGGACTCTACAAAACAGGATACGCAGTATTTT; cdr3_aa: CASSLDSTKQDTQYF
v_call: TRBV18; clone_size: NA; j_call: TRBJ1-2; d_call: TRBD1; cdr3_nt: TGTGCCAGCTCACCACAACAGGGGGACGGCTACACCTTC; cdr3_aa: CASSPQQGDGYTF
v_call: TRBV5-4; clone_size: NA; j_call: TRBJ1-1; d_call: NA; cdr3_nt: TGTGCCAGCAGCTTGGCCTCAGGGGTTTTGAACACTGAAGCTTTCTTT; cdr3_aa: CASSLASGVLNTEAFF
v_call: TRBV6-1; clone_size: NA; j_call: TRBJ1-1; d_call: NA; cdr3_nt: TGTGCCAGCAGAAAGGGGGACTTGAACACTGAAGCTTTCTTT; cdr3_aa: CASRKGDLNTEAFF
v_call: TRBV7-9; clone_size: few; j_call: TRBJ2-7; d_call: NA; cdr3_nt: TGTGCCAGCAGCCTGTCCTACGAGCAGTACTTC; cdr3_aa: CASSLSYEQYF
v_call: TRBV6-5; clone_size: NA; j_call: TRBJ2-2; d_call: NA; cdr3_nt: TGTGCCAGCAGTTATCGAGGGACCAAGGGCGGGGAGCTGTTTTTT; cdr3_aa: CASSYRGTKGGELFF
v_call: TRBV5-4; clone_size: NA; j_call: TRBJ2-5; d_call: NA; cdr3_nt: TGTGCCAGCAGCATACAGGACCGAGAAGAGACCCAGTACTTC; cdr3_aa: CASSIQDREETQYF
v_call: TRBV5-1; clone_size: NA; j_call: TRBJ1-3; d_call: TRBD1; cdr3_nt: TGCGCCAGCGCGGCGGGGACAGGGGTTGGAAACACCATATATTTT; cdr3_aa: CASAAGTGVGNTIYF
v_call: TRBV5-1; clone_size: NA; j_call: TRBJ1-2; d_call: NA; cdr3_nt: TGCGCCAGCAGTTCGATATTCGAAGGCTACACCTTC; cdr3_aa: CASSSIFEGYTF
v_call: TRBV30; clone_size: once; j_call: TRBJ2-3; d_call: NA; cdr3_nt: TGTGCCTTCCGAGGGGGGTTGAGAGATACGCAGTATTTT; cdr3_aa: CAFRGGLRDTQYF
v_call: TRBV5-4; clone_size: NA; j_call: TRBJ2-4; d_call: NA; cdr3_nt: TGTGCCAGCAGCTTCAGGGGAGGAACACTGGGAAACATTCAGTACTTC; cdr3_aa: CASSFRGGTLGNIQYF
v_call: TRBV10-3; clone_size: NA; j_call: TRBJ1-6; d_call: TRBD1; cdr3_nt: TGTGCCATCAGTGTACAGGGGGTGGGTTCACCCCTCCACTTT; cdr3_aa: CAISVQGVGSPLHF
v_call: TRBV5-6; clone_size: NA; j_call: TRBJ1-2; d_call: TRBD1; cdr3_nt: TGTGCCAGCAGCTCAGCCGGGACAGCTCTCTATGGCTACACCTTC; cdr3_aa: CASSSAGTALYGYTF
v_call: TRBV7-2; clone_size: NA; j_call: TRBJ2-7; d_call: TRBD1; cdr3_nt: TGTGCCAGCAGCACTCCTCCGACAGGGACGTACGAGCAGTACTTC; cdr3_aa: CASSTPPTGTYEQYF